These 30 T cell receptor beta chains came from one sample sequenced in a study of blood T cell repertoires in COVID-19. The data were produced by immunoSEQ multiplex PCR, yet TCRdb's version contains in-frame clones alone and is incomplete. This table has under 300,000 clones, under 90% appearing once. Sequenced: peripheral blood. Receptors originate from a woman aged 55-70 years with active or convalescent COVID-19.

The chain recombines TRBV19 with TRBJ2-1; D possibly corresponds to TRBD1 (6 bases). Trimming took off 7 bases at V and 4 bases at J, with 8 bases between the two ends. The germline gives CDR1 LNHDA, CDR2 SQIVND (reference sequence). This CDR3 comprises 12 residues. This CDR3 is CASTRGYNEQFF. In DNA, the CDR3 is TGTGCCAGTACTAGGGGGTACAATGAGCAGTTCTTC. Combining the CDR3 with reference TRBV19 and TRBJ2-1 gives the whole variable domain DGGITQSPKYLFRKEGQNVTLSCEQNLNHDAMYWYRQDPGQGLRLIYYSQIVNDFQKGDIAEGYSVSREKKESFPLTVTSAQKNPTAFYLCASTRGYNEQFFGPGTRLTVL.

The CDR3 protein is CASSVGGPGDTQYF. DNA for the CDR3: TGTGCCAGCAGCGTAGGGGGCCCCGGTGATACGCAGTATTTT. The chain carries TRBV9 and TRBJ2-3, with D maybe TRBD1 (5 bases). Per germline, CDR1 SGDLS and CDR2 YYNGEE. V lost 0 bases to trimming and J lost 6 bases, with 11 bases between them. The CDR3 runs 14 residues.

DNA for the CDR3: TGTGCCAGCAGCCCCGGGGGGAGGGGGGTTCGCACAGATACGCAGTATTTT. Translating it yields CASSPGGRGVRTDTQYF. This chain links TRBV9 with TRBJ2-3, with TRBD2 as a possible D gene (7 bases). The germline gives CDR1 SGDLS, CDR2 YYNGEE. This CDR3 contains 17 residues. The V end was cut by 4 bases, the J end by 1 base, with 19 bases between.

V usage is TRBV18 and J usage is TRBJ1-3; the D is unclear. The germline V gene encodes CDR1 KGHSH and CDR2 LQKENI. The CDR3 is 15 residues long. V was pared by 6 bases and J by 4 bases, with 16 bases between. CDR3 protein: CASSLGPGEGNTIYF. The CDR3 DNA reads as TGTGCCAGCTCTCTAGGCCCGGGAGAAGGAAACACCATATATTTT.

In its sample, this clone was seen many times. A junction end diverges from the germline sequence, so it may reflect a read error. The V and J genes are TRBV7-7 and TRBJ2-1; 7 nucleotides line up with TRBD1. The CDR3 length is 15 residues. CDR1 is SSHAT and CDR2 is FNYEAQ in the germline V gene (reference sequence). In nucleotides, the CDR3 is TGTGCTAGCAGTCAGGGGGTACAGTCCTACAATGAGCAGTTCTTC. Translation gives CASSQGVQSYNEQFF.

The chain combines TRBV7-2 with TRBJ2-1; D is perhaps TRBD1 (5 bases). The germline V and J ends were trimmed by 1 base and 2 bases, with 9 bases remaining between them. Germline CDR1 reads SGHTA; CDR2 reads FQGNSA. CDR3 size: 15 residues. CDR3 sequence (DNA): TGTGCCAGCAGCTTAGGGGGCCCAACCTACAATGAGCAGTTCTTC. This sequence encodes CASSLGGPTYNEQFF. The variable domain in full, completed from reference TRBV7-2 and TRBJ2-1, reads GAGVSQSPSNKVTEKGKDVELRCDPISGHTALYWYRQSLGQGLEFLIYFQGNSAPDKSGLPSDRFSAERTGGSVSTLTIQRTQQEDSAVYLCASSLGGPTYNEQFFGPGTRLTVL.

This clone was counted once. V gene TRBV19 combines with J gene TRBJ2-4; 12 nucleotides agree with TRBD1. This CDR3 is 15 amino acids long. Trimming took 6 bases from V and 2 from J; bases not matched to a gene: 2. The germline V gene has CDR1 LNHDA and CDR2 SQIVND (reference sequence). The CDR3: CASSGTGGSKNIQYF. The CDR3 bases are TGTGCCAGTAGCGGGACAGGGGGCTCCAAAAACATTCAGTACTTC.

The rearrangement uses TRBV10-3 and TRBJ2-2; the D gene is possibly TRBD1 (7 bases). V shed 0 bases and J shed 5 bases, with 16 bases lying between them. Per germline, CDR1 ENHRY and CDR2 SYGVKD. The CDR3 consists of 17 residues. The CDR3 here is CAISESSRQGGTGELFF. For the CDR3, the DNA is TGTGCCATCAGTGAGTCGAGCCGACAGGGAGGAACCGGGGAGCTGTTTTTT.

V gene TRBV6-1 combines with J gene TRBJ1-2, with D maybe TRBD1 (5 bases). The CDR3 runs 18 residues. The V gene lost 1 base and the J gene lost 2 bases, with 20 bases spanning the gap. Germline-derived CDR1 and CDR2 are MNHNS and SASEGT. CDR3 sequence reads: CASSEEPTGPTSNYGYTF. The CDR3 DNA reads as TGTGCCAGCAGTGAAGAACCCACAGGACCGACCTCCAACTATGGCTACACCTTC.

The chain uses TRBV30 and TRBJ2-7; weak D call: TRBD2 (6 bases). The germline V and J ends were trimmed by 2 bases and 2 bases, with 16 bases remaining between them. The length of the CDR3 is 15 residues. CDR1 is GTSNPN, CDR2 SVGIG, per germline (reference sequence). CDR3 amino acids: CAWSSSGTATYEQYF. The DNA for the CDR3 is TGTGCCTGGAGTTCTTCCGGGACTGCTACCTACGAGCAGTACTTC.

CDR3 nucleotides: TGTGCCAGCAGCTTAGCGAGGCAGGGGGCCCAAGGTGAAGCTTTCTTT. Translated, it gives CASSLARQGAQGEAFF. The chain links TRBV11-1 to TRBJ1-1; TRBD1 matches at 8 bases. The junction had 10 bases not matched to a gene; V was cut back by 0 bases and J by 7 bases. The CDR3 extends over 16 amino acids. CDR1 SGHAT and CDR2 FQDESV come from the germline V gene (reference sequence).

The gene calls are TRBV10-3 and TRBJ2-5; 9 bases are a match to TRBD1. After removal of 3 bases from V and 5 bases from J, the junction contained 10 bases not matched to a gene. The length of the CDR3 is 16 residues. Germline-derived CDR1 and CDR2 are ENHRY and SYGVKD. CDR3 region: CAISEMLGQGPETQYF. The CDR3 DNA reads as TGTGCCATCAGTGAAATGTTGGGACAGGGACCGGAGACCCAGTACTTC.

V usage is TRBV14 and J usage is TRBJ2-5; TRBD1 matches at 8 bases. J lost 2 bases, V lost 3 bases, and 14 bases had no gene match. CDR1 and CDR2 from the germline V gene are SGHDN and FVKESK. This CDR3 comprises 18 residues. The CDR3: CASSQQLFRDRQQETQYF. CDR3 nucleotides: TGTGCCAGCAGCCAGCAGCTTTTCCGGGACAGGCAGCAAGAGACCCAGTACTTC.

This clone has just one count. The CDR3 protein is CASRTPGWATNEKLFF. The CDR3 DNA sequence: TGTGCCAGCAGAACCCCGGGGTGGGCAACTAATGAAAAACTGTTTTTT. V usage is TRBV2 and J usage is TRBJ1-4; D call uncertain. V was shortened by 6 bases and J by 0 bases, with 14 bases between the two germline ends. The CDR3 is 16 residues long. The V gene's germline CDR1 is SNHLY and CDR2 FYNNEI.

The V call is TRBV5-4, the J call TRBJ2-3, with TRBD1 identical over 10 bases. Germline V gene lookup returns CDR1 SGHNT and CDR2 YYREEE (reference sequence). After removal of 5 bases from V and 6 bases from J, the junction contained 9 bases not matched to a gene. The CDR3 contains 15 residues. CDR3 sequence reads: CASRSGTGAADTQYF. CDR3 sequence (DNA): TGTGCCAGCAGAAGCGGGACAGGGGCGGCGGATACGCAGTATTTT.

About this clone itself: Other DNA variants within this sample encode the same CDR3. This chain links TRBV6-2 or TRBV6-3 with TRBJ1-1; possibly TRBD1 for D (6 bases). In germline, CDR1 is MNHEY, CDR2 SVGEGT. V lost 2 bases to trimming and J lost 3 bases, with 7 bases between them. The CDR3 is 13 amino acids. The CDR3 DNA reads as TGTGCCAGCAGTTACAACAGGGACACTGAAGCTTTCTTT. Amino acid sequence: CASSYNRDTEAFF.

This clone was observed once. This chain links TRBV15 with TRBJ2-4; TRBD1 agrees at 12 bases. Per the germline V gene, CDR1 is LNHNV and CDR2 is YYDKDF (reference sequence). V shed 3 bases, J shed 7 bases, and the junction held 1 base outside the gene matches. The CDR3 contains 14 residues. The CDR3: CATSRGTGGNIQYF. CDR3 coding DNA: TGTGCCACCAGCAGGGGGACAGGGGGCAACATTCAGTACTTC.

The V and J genes are TRBV28 and TRBJ1-5, with 11 positions matching TRBD1. The CDR3 totals 16 residues. The V segment lost 10 bases and the J segment 5 bases; nucleotides outside the gene matches: 13. CDR1 MDHEN and CDR2 SYDVKM come from the germline V gene. CDR3 sequence (DNA): TGTGCCACCAAGGATTCCGGGACAGGGGGATATCAGCCCCAGCATTTT. Translated: CATKDSGTGGYQPQHF.

This chain uses TRBV12-5 with TRBJ2-6; D perhaps matches TRBD1 (6 bases). The germline V gene has CDR1 LGHNT and CDR2 FRNRAP. V was clipped by 0 bases and J by 2 bases, with 11 bases between them. CDR3 length: 17 residues. The CDR3 loop is CASGLVYRDPGANVLTF. The CDR3 bases are TGTGCTAGTGGTTTGGTTTACAGGGACCCTGGGGCCAACGTCCTGACTTTC. The variable domain in full, with the rest retrieved from reference TRBV12-5 and TRBJ2-6, is DARVTQTPRHKVTEMGQEVTMRCQPILGHNTVFWYRQTMMQGLELLAYFRNRAPLDDSGMPKDRFSAEMPDATLATLKIQPSEPRDSAVYFCASGLVYRDPGANVLTFGAGSRLTVL.

This clone was counted a few times. The chain joins TRBV10-3 to TRBJ1-2; tentatively, D is TRBD1 (5 bases). The CDR3 loop spans 17 amino acids. The V gene's germline CDR1 is ENHRY and CDR2 SYGVKD. V shed 2 bases and J shed 5 bases, with 21 bases lying between them. Written as DNA, the CDR3 is TGTGCCATCAGTGAGATAGCCGGGACTCCTCTTCCTTATGGCTACACCTTC. Residues: CAISEIAGTPLPYGYTF.

The V gene is TRBV2, the J gene TRBJ2-1, with TRBD2 matching over 14 bases. J lost 6 bases, V lost 6 bases, and 4 bases had no gene match. Germline V CDR1 and CDR2: SNHLY, FYNNEI. The CDR3 is made up of 15 amino acids. The CDR3 spells CASRAGLAGGNEQFF. The CDR3 DNA follows: TGTGCCAGCAGGGCTGGACTAGCGGGAGGCAATGAGCAGTTCTTC.

This clone was seen a few times. The gene calls are TRBV7-9 and TRBJ2-5; 11 bases fit TRBD2. J was trimmed by 1 base and V by 5 bases; bases with no gene match: 12. The CDR3 spans 18 residues. Germline CDR1 is SEHNR and CDR2 is FQNEAQ (reference sequence). The CDR3 DNA reads TGTGCCAGCAGCCTTGGGTCCGGGACTAGCGGCACCCAAGAGACCCAGTACTTC. This translates into CASSLGSGTSGTQETQYF.

This clone showed up just a few times. The chain combines TRBV5-1 with TRBJ1-5, with TRBD1 matching 10 bases. Germline CDR1 SGHRS, CDR2 YFSETQ. The CDR3 totals 15 residues. Trimming cost V 7 bases and J 7 bases; bases outside gene matches: 11. The CDR3 here is CASAPGTGVGQPQHF. DNA for the CDR3: TGCGCCAGCGCCCCCGGGACAGGGGTTGGCCAGCCCCAGCATTTT. Complete variable domain (other parts from reference TRBV5-1 and TRBJ1-5): KAGVTQTPRYLIKTRGQQVTLSCSPISGHRSVSWYQQTPGQGLQFLFEYFSETQRNKGNFPGRFSGRQFSNSRSEMNVSTLELGDSALYLCASAPGTGVGQPQHFGDGTRLSIL.

The chain carries TRBV6-1 and TRBJ1-1; 12 bases align to TRBD1. V gave up 6 bases and J gave up 8 bases; unmatched junction bases: 10. This CDR3 is built from 15 residues. Per germline, CDR1 MNHNS and CDR2 SASEGT. The CDR3, as DNA: TGTGCCAGCAGCTCACCGGGACAGGGGGCTAAGGAAGCTTTCTTT. This codes for CASSSPGQGAKEAFF.

The V call is TRBV29-1, the J call TRBJ2-7; possible D gene TRBD1, 5 bases. Trimming removed 3 bases at V and 3 bases at J, with 18 bases between. The CDR3 spans 15 residues. Germline CDR1 is SQVTM and CDR2 is ANQGSEA. The CDR3 reads CSVEDTRRHGYEQYF. The CDR3 nucleotides read TGCAGCGTTGAGGACACCAGGCGACATGGCTACGAGCAGTACTTC.

The count of this clone is one. This chain connects TRBV4-2 to TRBJ2-6, with 10 bases lining up with TRBD1. The CDR3 consists of 18 residues. CDR1 LGHNA and CDR2 YNFKEQ come from the germline V gene. V was clipped by 0 bases and J by 2 bases; unmatched bases: 4. CDR3 loop: CASSQDGTGAPGANVLTF. Here the CDR3 DNA reads TGTGCCAGCAGCCAAGATGGGACAGGGGCCCCTGGGGCCAACGTCCTGACTTTC.

This clone was found once. The chain joins TRBV9 to TRBJ2-7; 10 positions agree with TRBD1. There are 15 residues in the CDR3. The germline V gene encodes CDR1 SGDLS and CDR2 YYNGEE. The V and J ends lost 2 bases and 3 bases, in that order; junction bases with no gene match: 5. The CDR3 loop reads CASSVHGQGDYEQYF. The DNA of the CDR3 is TGTGCCAGCAGCGTCCACGGACAGGGGGACTACGAGCAGTACTTC.

The V and J genes are TRBV7-3 and TRBJ2-5; D is perhaps TRBD1 (6 bases). CDR3 length equals 14 residues. The germline V gene encodes CDR1 SGHTA and CDR2 FQGTGA. Trimming removed 2 bases from V and 3 bases from J, with 10 bases in between. CDR3 amino acids: CASSLWAGEETQYF. In DNA form, the CDR3 reads TGTGCCAGCAGCTTATGGGCAGGGGAAGAGACCCAGTACTTC. The complete variable domain, with remaining parts taken from reference TRBV7-3 and TRBJ2-5, reads GAGVSQTPSNKVTEKGKYVELRCDPISGHTALYWYRQSLGQGPEFLIYFQGTGAADDSGLPNDRFFAVRPEGSVSTLKIQRTERGDSAVYLCASSLWAGEETQYFGPGTRLLVL.

There are a few counts of this clone. The CDR3 is CASSPQGASEAFF. CDR3 bases: TGCGCCAGCAGCCCTCAGGGGGCAAGTGAAGCTTTCTTT. The chain combines TRBV4-1 with TRBJ1-1, with TRBD1 matching over 8 bases. Germline V gives CDR1 MGHRA, CDR2 YSYEKL. The ends lost 4 bases at V and 7 bases at J; junction bases unmatched: 5. This CDR3 spans 13 amino acids.

The genes are TRBV5-6 and TRBJ1-5, with TRBD1 as a possible D gene (5 bases). V was trimmed by 1 base and J by 0 bases, leaving 14 bases between them. The CDR3 consists of 17 residues. The germline gives CDR1 SGHDT, CDR2 YYEEEE. The CDR3 DNA reads TGTGCCAGCAGCTTGCTAGGGGCCCCTAATAGCAATCAGCCCCAGCATTTT. As protein: CASSLLGAPNSNQPQHF.